This passage covers 3 T cell receptor beta chains from one sample sequenced in a study of somatic mutations in cytotoxic T cells in rheumatoid arthritis. Profiled with immunoSEQ multiplex PCR; TCRdb holds only in-frame clones, not every one. The data show 14,000 or so clones, roughly 79% seen once. Sequencing was carried out using CD8+ T cells sorted from blood. The source is an adult with rheumatoid arthritis.

The V call is TRBV6-1, the J call TRBJ2-2, with D possibly being TRBD2 (6 bases). CDR3 length equals 16 residues. Between the trimmed V and J ends, which lost 4 bases and 1 base, there was a span of 13 bases. The V gene's germline CDR1 is MNHNS and CDR2 SASEGT. The CDR3 nucleotides are TGTGCCAGCAGTGGGGGGGACCTGAGGAACACCGGGGAGCTGTTTTTT. As protein: CASSGGDLRNTGELFF.

V gene TRBV4-1 combines with J gene TRBJ1-5; D remains unclear. The V and J ends lost 3 bases and 4 bases respectively, with 10 bases between them. Per the germline V gene, CDR1 is MGHRA and CDR2 is YSYEKL. This CDR3 has 14 residues. The CDR3: CASSHRSGNQPQHF. Here the CDR3 DNA reads TGCGCCAGCAGCCATAGGTCCGGAAATCAGCCCCAGCATTTT.

The CDR3 DNA reads TGCGCCAGCAGCGCCGGGACAGGGGAGTACGAGCAGTACTTC. Protein product: CASSAGTGEYEQYF. This rearrangement joins TRBV4-1 to TRBJ2-7; TRBD1 matches 10 bases. Germline assignment: CDR1 MGHRA and CDR2 YSYEKL. J gave up 4 bases and V 5 bases, and 5 bases lay outside the gene matches. The CDR3 sequence is 14 residues long.